A single sample gave rise to the 17 T cell receptor beta chains below, sequenced in a study of blood T cell repertoires in COVID-19. TCRdb's table, derived via immunoSEQ multiplex PCR, lists solely in-frame clones and lacks some. In the table there are more than 250,000 clones, approximately 86% of which are singletons. Source material: peripheral blood. The receptors shown here come from a woman aged 25 to 39 who had recovered from COVID-19.

As to this clone: Other DNA sequences in this specimen translate into the identical CDR3. The chain employs TRBV5-6 and TRBJ2-7, with 10 bases fitting TRBD1. Trimming at V came to 4 bases and at J to 5 bases, leaving 6 bases not matched to a gene. Per the germline V gene, CDR1 is SGHDT and CDR2 is YYEEEE. This CDR3 has 14 residues. CDR3 DNA sequence: TGTGCCAGCAGCAGCGGGACAGGGGTCCACGAGCAGTACTTC. It specifies CASSSGTGVHEQYF.

There are a few counts of this clone. This chain links TRBV5-5 with TRBJ1-4; D may be TRBD1 (5 bases). V was shortened by 9 bases and J by 8 bases, with 20 bases between the two germline ends. This CDR3 region has 14 residues. The germline gives CDR1 SGHKS, CDR2 YYEKEE (reference sequence). The CDR3 sequence is CATSSGDLIEKLFF. The CDR3 coding sequence is TGTGCCACAAGCAGTGGGGACTTGATCGAAAAACTGTTTTTT.

A single count supports this clone. The chain is built from TRBV6-5 and TRBJ2-1, with D tentatively TRBD1 (5 bases). The CDR3 has 12 amino acids. The germline V gene has CDR1 MNHEY and CDR2 SVGAGI. Trimming stripped 10 bases from V and 4 bases from J, with 11 bases between. The CDR3, as DNA: TGTGCCAATAAGGGGTTTTACAATGAGCAGTTCTTC. Translation: CANKGFYNEQFF.

The rearrangement uses TRBV11-2 and TRBJ2-6, with TRBD1 as a possible D gene (5 bases). From germline, CDR1 is SGHAT and CDR2 FQNNGV. Trimming removed 1 base from V and 3 bases from J, with 13 bases in between. This CDR3 is built from 17 residues. As DNA, the CDR3 is TGTGCCAGCAGCTTAGCCTTCAGGGCACGTGGGGCCAACGTCCTGACTTTC. It is translated as CASSLAFRARGANVLTF.

The chain has TRBV28 and TRBJ1-2, with D perhaps TRBD1 (6 bases). Germline CDR1 MDHEN, CDR2 SYDVKM. The CDR3 runs to 16 residues. V shed 5 bases and J shed 4 bases, with 20 bases lying between them. CDR3 DNA: TGTGCCAGCAGTCGATCAACCAGGGGACGAGGCTATGGCTACACCTTC. This translates into CASSRSTRGRGYGYTF.

V and J are TRBV18 and TRBJ2-1; TRBD2 agrees at 11 bases. V lost 0 bases and J lost 9; bases outside the gene matches: 7. Germline V gives CDR1 KGHSH, CDR2 LQKENI. The CDR3 contains 16 residues. CDR3 sequence reads: CASSPPLAGGRGEQFF. As DNA, the CDR3 is TGTGCCAGCTCACCACCGCTAGCGGGAGGCCGAGGTGAGCAGTTCTTC.

V is TRBV7-2 and J is TRBJ2-7; possible D gene TRBD1, 5 bases. The germline CDR1 and CDR2 sequences are SGHTA and FQGNSA. This CDR3 comprises 14 residues. Trimming removed 1 base from V and 4 bases from J, with 11 bases in between. The CDR3 reads CASSLEGRVYEQYF. DNA of the CDR3: TGTGCCAGCAGCTTAGAGGGCAGGGTGTACGAGCAGTACTTC.

Remarks on this clone: The sample has other DNA sequences that encode this CDR3 too. In DNA form, the CDR3 reads TGTGCCAGCAGCCAAGTAAAAGATACGCAGTATTTT. Translation gives CASSQVKDTQYF. The chain carries TRBV4-2 and TRBJ2-3; D remains ambiguous. There are 12 residues in the CDR3. Per the germline V gene, CDR1 is LGHNA and CDR2 is YNFKEQ. Deletions cut 1 base from V and 5 bases from J, with 4 bases between.

This clone has just one count. The chain couples TRBV30 to TRBJ1-3, with 7 bases identical to TRBD1. Germline V CDR1 and CDR2: GTSNPN, SVGIG (reference sequence). With V trimmed by 3 bases and J by 0 bases, 14 bases remained unmatched. The CDR3 has 18 residues. Here the CDR3 reads CAWSPGTAMSVSGNTIYF. The CDR3 bases are TGTGCCTGGAGCCCAGGGACAGCGATGAGCGTCTCTGGAAACACCATATATTTT.

The rearrangement uses TRBV5-8 and TRBJ2-5; D is possibly TRBD1 (5 bases). V was trimmed by 4 bases and J by 4 bases, leaving 17 bases between them. CDR1 and CDR2 (germline): SGHTS, YDEGEE. The CDR3 runs 15 residues. This CDR3 is CASSAIDRVLETQYF. DNA of the CDR3: TGTGCCAGCAGCGCAATCGACAGAGTCCTAGAGACCCAGTACTTC.

The chain carries TRBV9 and TRBJ2-1, with D tentatively TRBD2 (5 bases). The CDR3 contains 17 residues. The germline CDR1 and CDR2 sequences are SGDLS and YYNGEE. Trimming shortened V by 3 bases and J by 5 bases, and 21 bases separated the two germline ends. DNA for the CDR3: TGTGCCAGCAGCGGGGGAATGGTCCTGGGAGCAGACAATGAGCAGTTCTTC. Amino acid sequence: CASSGGMVLGADNEQFF.

The V gene is TRBV29-1, the J gene TRBJ1-2; 7 bases line up with TRBD1. This CDR3 region has 14 residues. The ends lost 4 bases at V and 5 bases at J; junction bases unmatched: 10. Germline CDR1 and CDR2: SQVTM and ANQGSEA. For the CDR3, the DNA is TGCAGCGTTGTCCCCACAGGGGCAAGGTATGGCTACACCTTC. It translates to CSVVPTGARYGYTF.

CDR3 DNA sequence: TGTGCCAGCAGTTTGGGACAGGGTAGGTACGAGCAGTACTTC. Translation gives CASSLGQGRYEQYF. The rearrangement joins TRBV27 to TRBJ2-7, with 9 bases fitting TRBD1. The V gene's germline CDR1 is MNHEY and CDR2 SMNVEV (reference sequence). V dropped 3 bases and J dropped 4; count of bases not matched to a gene: 4. CDR3 size: 14 residues.

This clone is a singleton in its sample. The chain has TRBV24-1 and TRBJ2-3; 8 bases align to TRBD2. Germline CDR1 reads KGHDR; CDR2 reads SFDVKD. J was trimmed by 2 bases and V by 5 bases; bases with no gene match: 8. The CDR3 loop spans 16 amino acids. For the CDR3, the DNA is TGTGCCACCAGTGCGGGGGGGGCGTCCATCACAGATACGCAGTATTTT. This gives the protein CATSAGGASITDTQYF.

The rearrangement links TRBV15 to TRBJ1-3; 8 positions match TRBD1. V lost 0 bases and J lost 4; bases outside the gene matches: 5. The germline gives CDR1 LNHNV, CDR2 YYDKDF (reference sequence). The length of the CDR3 is 16 residues. CDR3 amino acids: CATSRDGRQGGNTIYF. Written as DNA, the CDR3 is TGTGCCACCAGCAGAGACGGTAGACAGGGGGGAAACACCATATATTTT.

The chain has TRBV19 and TRBJ2-2, with TRBD1 as a possible D gene (6 bases). Germline values: CDR1 LNHDA, CDR2 SQIVND (reference sequence). The ends were cut back, 6 bases at V and 1 base at J, with 12 bases in the middle. This CDR3 is built from 15 residues. The DNA of the CDR3 is TGTGCCAGTAGGATAACAGGGAAGAACACCGGGGAGCTGTTTTTT. Translating gives CASRITGKNTGELFF.

The J gene is TRBJ1-2, the V gene TRBV6-6; D unresolved. CDR1 and CDR2 from the germline V gene are MNHNY and SVGAGI (reference sequence). The CDR3 consists of 12 residues. Trimming pared 5 bases from V and 7 bases from J, leaving 11 bases between. The CDR3 sequence is CASSPLVAGYTF. DNA for the CDR3: TGTGCCAGCAGTCCCCTGGTGGCTGGCTACACCTTC.